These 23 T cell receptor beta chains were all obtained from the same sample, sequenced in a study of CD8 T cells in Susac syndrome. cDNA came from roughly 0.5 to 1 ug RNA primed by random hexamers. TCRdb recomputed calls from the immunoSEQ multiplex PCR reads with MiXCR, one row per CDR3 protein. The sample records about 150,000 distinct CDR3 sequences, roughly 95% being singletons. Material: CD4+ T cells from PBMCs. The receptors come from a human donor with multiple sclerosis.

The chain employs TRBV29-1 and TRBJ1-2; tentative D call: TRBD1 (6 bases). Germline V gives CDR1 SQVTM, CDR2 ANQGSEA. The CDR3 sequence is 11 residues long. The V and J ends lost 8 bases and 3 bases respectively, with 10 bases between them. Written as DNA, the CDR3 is TGCAGCCTTAGACAGGACTATGGCTACACCTTC. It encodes CSLRQDYGYTF. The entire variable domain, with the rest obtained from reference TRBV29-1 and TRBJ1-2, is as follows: SAVISQKPSRDICQRGTSLTIQCQVDSQVTMMFWYRQQPGQSLTLIATANQGSEATYESGFVIDKFPISRPNLTFSTLTVSNMSPEDSSIYLCSLRQDYGYTFGSGTRLTVV.

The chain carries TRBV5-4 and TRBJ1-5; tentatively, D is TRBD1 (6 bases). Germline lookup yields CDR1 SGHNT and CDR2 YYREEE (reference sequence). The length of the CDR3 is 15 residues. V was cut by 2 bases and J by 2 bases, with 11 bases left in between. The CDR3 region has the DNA TGTGCCAGCAGCTTTAGAGCAGGGGGCAATCAGCCCCAGCATTTT. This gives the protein CASSFRAGGNQPQHF.

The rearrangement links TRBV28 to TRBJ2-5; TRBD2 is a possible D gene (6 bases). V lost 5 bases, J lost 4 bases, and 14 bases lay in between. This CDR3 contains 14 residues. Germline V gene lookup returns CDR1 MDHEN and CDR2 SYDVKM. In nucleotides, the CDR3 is TGTGCCAGCAGTGTATCCAGGAGGGGAGAGACCCAGTACTTC. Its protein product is CASSVSRRGETQYF. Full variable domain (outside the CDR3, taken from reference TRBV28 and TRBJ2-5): DVKVTQSSRYLVKRTGEKVFLECVQDMDHENMFWYRQDPGLGLRLIYFSYDVKMKEKGDIPEGYSVSREKKERFSLILESASTNQTSMYLCASSVSRRGETQYFGPGTRLLVL.

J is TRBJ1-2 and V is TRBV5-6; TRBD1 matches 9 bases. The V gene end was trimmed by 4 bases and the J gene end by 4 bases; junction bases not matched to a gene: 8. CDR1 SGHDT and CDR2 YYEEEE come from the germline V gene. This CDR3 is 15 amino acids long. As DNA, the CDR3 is TGTGCCAGCAGCCCAAGACAGGGGGTTGGCTATGGCTACACCTTC. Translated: CASSPRQGVGYGYTF. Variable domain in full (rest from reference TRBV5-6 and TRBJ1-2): DAGVTQSPTHLIKTRGQQVTLRCSPKSGHDTVSWYQQALGQGPQFIFQYYEEEERQRGNFPDRFSGHQFPNYSSELNVNALLLGDSALYLCASSPRQGVGYGYTFGSGTRLTVV.

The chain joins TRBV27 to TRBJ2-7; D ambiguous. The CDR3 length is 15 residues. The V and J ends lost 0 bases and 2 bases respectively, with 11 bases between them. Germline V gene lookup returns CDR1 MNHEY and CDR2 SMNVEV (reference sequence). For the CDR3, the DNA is TGTGCCAGCAGTTTATCAAGGCTAATCACCTACGAGCAGTACTTC. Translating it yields CASSLSRLITYEQYF.

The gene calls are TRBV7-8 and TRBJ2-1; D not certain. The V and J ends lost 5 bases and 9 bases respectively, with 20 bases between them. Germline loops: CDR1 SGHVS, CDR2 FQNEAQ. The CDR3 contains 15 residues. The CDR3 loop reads CASSLGGPITVEQFF. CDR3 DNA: TGTGCCAGCAGCCTGGGTGGACCTATTACGGTTGAGCAGTTCTTC.

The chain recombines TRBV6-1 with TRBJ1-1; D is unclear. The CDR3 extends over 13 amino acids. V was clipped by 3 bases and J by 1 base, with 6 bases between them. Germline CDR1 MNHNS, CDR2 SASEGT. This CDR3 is CASSEIGNTEAFF. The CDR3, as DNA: TGTGCCAGCAGTGAGATAGGGAACACTGAAGCTTTCTTT.

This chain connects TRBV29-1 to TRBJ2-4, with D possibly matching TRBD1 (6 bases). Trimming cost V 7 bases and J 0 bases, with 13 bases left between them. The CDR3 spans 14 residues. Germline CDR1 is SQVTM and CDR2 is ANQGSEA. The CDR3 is CSASTGIAKNIQYF. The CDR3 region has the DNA TGCAGCGCCAGCACAGGGATAGCCAAAAACATTCAGTACTTC.

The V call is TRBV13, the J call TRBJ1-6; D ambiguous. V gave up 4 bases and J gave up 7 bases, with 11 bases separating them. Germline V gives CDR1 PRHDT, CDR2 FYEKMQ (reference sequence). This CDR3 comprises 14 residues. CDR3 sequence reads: CASSSRPVNSPLHF. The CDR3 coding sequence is TGTGCCAGCAGCTCCCGTCCGGTCAATTCACCCCTCCACTTT. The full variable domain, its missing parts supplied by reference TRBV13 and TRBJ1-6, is AAGVIQSPRHLIKEKRETATLKCYPIPRHDTVYWYQQGPGQDPQFLISFYEKMQSDKGSIPDRFSAQQFSDYHSELNMSSLELGDSALYFCASSSRPVNSPLHFGNGTRLTVT.

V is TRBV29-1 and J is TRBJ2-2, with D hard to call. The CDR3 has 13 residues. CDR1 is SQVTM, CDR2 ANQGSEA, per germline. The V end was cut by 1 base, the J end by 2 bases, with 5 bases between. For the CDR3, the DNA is TGCAGCGTTGAAGGCACTAACACCGGGGAGCTGTTTTTT. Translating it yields CSVEGTNTGELFF.

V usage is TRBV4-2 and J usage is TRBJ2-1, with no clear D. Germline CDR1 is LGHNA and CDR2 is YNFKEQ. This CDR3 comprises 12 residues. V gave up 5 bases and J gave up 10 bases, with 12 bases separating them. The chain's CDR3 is CASSERLGEQFF. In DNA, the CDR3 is TGTGCCAGCAGCGAGCGCTTAGGGGAGCAGTTCTTC.

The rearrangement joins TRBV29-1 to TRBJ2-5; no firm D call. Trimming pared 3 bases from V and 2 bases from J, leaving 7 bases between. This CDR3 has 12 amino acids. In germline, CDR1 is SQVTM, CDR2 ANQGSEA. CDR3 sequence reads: CSVEYRQETQYF. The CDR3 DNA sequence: TGCAGCGTTGAGTACAGACAAGAGACCCAGTACTTC.

In DNA form, the CDR3 reads TGTGCCAGCAGTCTAGCGGGAGGGCCGGCTTTGAACAATGAGCAGTTCTTC. Translating gives CASSLAGGPALNNEQFF. V is TRBV6-1 and J is TRBJ2-1; 12 bases map to TRBD2. The germline V gene has CDR1 MNHNS and CDR2 SASEGT. J lost 5 bases, V lost 5 bases, and 10 bases had no gene match. CDR3 length: 17 amino acids.

The chain's CDR3 is CASRQRTDRNSNQPQHF. CDR3 nucleotide sequence: TGTGCCAGCAGGCAAAGGACGGACCGGAATAGCAATCAGCCCCAGCATTTT. V and J are TRBV2 and TRBJ1-5; D is unclear. The ends were cut back, 6 bases at V and 0 bases at J, with 18 bases in the middle. CDR1 SNHLY and CDR2 FYNNEI come from the germline V gene. This CDR3 spans 17 amino acids.

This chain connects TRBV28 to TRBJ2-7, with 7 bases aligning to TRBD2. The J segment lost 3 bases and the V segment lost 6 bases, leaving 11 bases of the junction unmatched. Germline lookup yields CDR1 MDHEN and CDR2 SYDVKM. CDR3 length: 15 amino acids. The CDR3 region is CASSYPGTTFYEQYF. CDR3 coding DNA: TGTGCCAGCAGCTACCCCGGGACTACCTTCTACGAGCAGTACTTC.

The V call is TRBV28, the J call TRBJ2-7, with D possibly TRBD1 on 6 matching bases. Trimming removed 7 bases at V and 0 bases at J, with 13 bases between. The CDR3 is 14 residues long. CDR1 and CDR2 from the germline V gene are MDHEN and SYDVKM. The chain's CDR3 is CASISSGASYEQYF. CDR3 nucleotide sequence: TGTGCCAGCATCTCCTCAGGGGCCTCCTACGAGCAGTACTTC.

In nucleotides, the CDR3 is TGTGCCAGCAGCTTAGCGGGGGCAGGCTACACCTTC. It yields the protein CASSLAGAGYTF. This chain uses TRBV7-2 with TRBJ1-2, with D maybe TRBD1 (6 bases). The CDR3 extends over 12 amino acids. The V end lost 0 bases, the J end lost 8 bases, and 7 bases lay between the germline ends. In germline, CDR1 is SGHTA, CDR2 FQGNSA. Together with reference TRBV7-2 and TRBJ1-2, the CDR3 gives the full variable domain: GAGVSQSPSNKVTEKGKDVELRCDPISGHTALYWYRQSLGQGLEFLIYFQGNSAPDKSGLPSDRFSAERTGGSVSTLTIQRTQQEDSAVYLCASSLAGAGYTFGSGTRLTVV.

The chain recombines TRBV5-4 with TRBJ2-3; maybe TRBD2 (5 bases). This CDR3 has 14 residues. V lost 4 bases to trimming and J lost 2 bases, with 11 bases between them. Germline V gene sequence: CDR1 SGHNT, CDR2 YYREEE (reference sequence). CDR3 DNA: TGTGCCAGCAGCATCCCGGGGAACACAGATACGCAGTATTTT. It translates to CASSIPGNTDTQYF.

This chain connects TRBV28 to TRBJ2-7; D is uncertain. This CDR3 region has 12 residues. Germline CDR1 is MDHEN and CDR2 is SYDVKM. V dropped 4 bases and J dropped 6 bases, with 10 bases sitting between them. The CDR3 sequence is CASSSRWGEQYF. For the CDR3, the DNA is TGTGCCAGCAGTTCCCGGTGGGGCGAGCAGTACTTC.

This chain's CDR3 is CASSFNGYQETQYF. In DNA form, the CDR3 reads TGTGCCAGCAGTTTTAACGGATACCAAGAGACCCAGTACTTC. V usage is TRBV28 and J usage is TRBJ2-5; D unclear. Germline V lookup: CDR1 MDHEN, CDR2 SYDVKM. Trimming removed 3 bases at V and 0 bases at J, with 8 bases between. This CDR3 has 14 amino acids.

As DNA, the CDR3 is TGCAGCGTTGATGTTAGCGGGGTTTACAATGAGCAGTTCTTC. Translating it yields CSVDVSGVYNEQFF. The chain recombines TRBV29-1 with TRBJ2-1, with TRBD2 matching 8 bases. V lost 3 bases to trimming and J lost 4 bases; unmatched junction nucleotides: 5. The V gene's germline CDR1 is SQVTM and CDR2 ANQGSEA. The CDR3 has 14 amino acids.

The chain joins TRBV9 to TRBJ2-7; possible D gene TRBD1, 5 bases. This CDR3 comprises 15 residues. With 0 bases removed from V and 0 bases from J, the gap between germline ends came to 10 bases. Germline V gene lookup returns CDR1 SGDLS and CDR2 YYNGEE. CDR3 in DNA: TGTGCCAGCAGCGTAGGGCAGGGCATCTCCTACGAGCAGTACTTC. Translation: CASSVGQGISYEQYF.

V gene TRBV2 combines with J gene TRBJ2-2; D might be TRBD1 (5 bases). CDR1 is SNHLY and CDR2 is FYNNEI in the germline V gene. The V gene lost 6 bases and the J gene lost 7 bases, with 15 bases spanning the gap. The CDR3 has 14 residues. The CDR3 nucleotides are TGTGCCAGCAGACCCCAGGGTTCGTTCGGGGAGCTGTTTTTT. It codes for CASRPQGSFGELFF.